A single sample gave rise to the 15 T cell receptor beta chains below, sequenced in a study of ipilimumab plus nivolumab after autologous stem cell transplantation. Sequencing used immunoSEQ multiplex PCR; TCRdb keeps in-frame clones, though not all of them. The sample gives more than 13,000 clones, about 70% of which show up once; more than 9% is in the top ten. The specimen comprised PBMCs, sampled in a trial of ipilimumab plus nivolumab as post-transplant consolidation. All receptors derive from a male donor with primary mediastinal lymphoma.

The rearrangement joins TRBV11-3 to TRBJ2-4, with D possibly matching TRBD2 (5 bases). This CDR3 spans 15 amino acids. In germline, CDR1 is SGHNT, CDR2 YENEEA. V was pared by 1 base and J by 0 bases, with 7 bases between. The CDR3 reads CASSLGAGAKNIQYF. Here the CDR3 DNA reads TGTGCCAGCAGCTTAGGGGCGGGAGCCAAAAACATTCAGTACTTC.

This clone was picked up a small number of times. The rearrangement uses TRBV5-1 and TRBJ2-7; D not resolved. V lost 4 bases and J lost 6, with 17 bases in between. The CDR3 runs to 14 residues. Per germline, CDR1 SGHRS and CDR2 YFSETQ. In DNA, the CDR3 is TGCGCCAGCAGCGCCTCCCAAGGGCCGGGCGAGCAGTACTTC. Its translation is CASSASQGPGEQYF.

This chain links TRBV29-1 with TRBJ2-7; D is uncertain. CDR3 length: 14 residues. Looked up from germline, CDR1 is SQVTM and CDR2 is ANQGSEA. V was trimmed by 5 bases and J by 3 bases, leaving 17 bases between them. The CDR3 DNA reads TGCAGCGTTTTAATTCTGGGGAATCGCTACGAGCAGTACTTC. Residues: CSVLILGNRYEQYF.

The chain is built from TRBV6-8 and TRBJ2-3, with a weak D call TRBD2 (5 bases). Per the germline V gene, CDR1 is MNHGY and CDR2 is SAAAGT. The CDR3 consists of 13 residues. V was pared by 6 bases and J by 5 bases, with 12 bases between. The CDR3 here is CASRRPGEDTQYF. CDR3 nucleotides: TGTGCCAGCAGGAGGCCCGGGGAAGATACGCAGTATTTT.

The V and J genes are TRBV5-4 and TRBJ2-7; maybe TRBD2 (6 bases). Trimming shortened V by 4 bases and J by 0 bases, and 14 bases separated the two germline ends. The CDR3 runs to 15 residues. Per germline, CDR1 SGHNT and CDR2 YYREEE (reference sequence). CDR3 residues: CASSPNRDFSYEQYF. The CDR3 DNA reads as TGTGCCAGCAGCCCGAACCGGGACTTCTCCTACGAGCAGTACTTC.

This chain connects TRBV19 to TRBJ2-5; a weak D match, TRBD1 (6 bases). V dropped 5 bases and J dropped 1 base, with 14 bases sitting between them. CDR1 and CDR2 (germline): LNHDA, SQIVND (reference sequence). The CDR3 length is 15 residues. CDR3 bases: TGTGCCAGTAGTCCCTACCGACAGGCCCAAGAGACCCAGTACTTC. This sequence encodes CASSPYRQAQETQYF.

This chain connects TRBV6-1 to TRBJ2-3; 10 nucleotides align to TRBD1. Germline CDR1 is MNHNS and CDR2 is SASEGT. V lost 3 bases, J lost 4 bases, and 1 base stayed unmatched. CDR3 size: 14 residues. This CDR3 is CASSDGTGADTQYF. The CDR3 bases are TGTGCCAGCAGTGACGGGACAGGGGCAGATACGCAGTATTTT.

Judged by abundance, this clone is medium-sized. This chain links TRBV16 with TRBJ1-1; possible D gene TRBD1, 5 bases. CDR1 and CDR2 from the germline V gene are KGHSY and FQNENV. V shed 6 bases and J shed 8 bases, with 10 bases lying between them. This CDR3 is built from 11 residues. The CDR3 is CASRTGGEAFF. The CDR3 nucleotides are TGTGCCAGCAGGACCGGGGGGGAAGCTTTCTTT. Based on the CDR3 plus reference TRBV16 and TRBJ1-1, the full variable domain is GEEVAQTPKHLVRGEGQKAKLYCAPIKGHSYVFWYQQVLKNEFKFLISFQNENVFDETGMPKERFSAKCLPNSPCSLEIQATKLEDSAVYFCASRTGGEAFFGQGTRLTVV.

The chain links TRBV6-6 to TRBJ1-1; 9 bases are shared with TRBD1. Germline V lookup: CDR1 MNHNY, CDR2 SVGAGI (reference sequence). The CDR3 loop spans 12 amino acids. In DNA form, the CDR3 reads TGTGCAGGAATGACAGGGGGCACTGAAGCTTTCTTT. It specifies CAGMTGGTEAFF.

J is TRBJ2-1 and V is TRBV19; 11 nucleotides align to TRBD2. CDR1 LNHDA and CDR2 SQIVND come from the germline V gene (reference sequence). There are 14 residues in the CDR3. V lost 7 bases, J lost 7 bases, and 6 bases stayed unmatched. DNA of the CDR3: TGTGCCAGTATTAGCGGGAGGGCCATGAATGAGCAGTTCTTC. Protein: CASISGRAMNEQFF.

This clone has a handful of counts. V and J are TRBV5-5 and TRBJ1-1; D is possibly TRBD1 (5 bases). V was pared by 4 bases and J by 0 bases, with 13 bases between. From germline, CDR1 is SGHKS and CDR2 YYEKEE (reference sequence). The CDR3 runs 15 residues. CDR3 sequence reads: CASSPRGHMNTEAFF. CDR3 nucleotides: TGTGCCAGCAGCCCACGGGGCCACATGAACACTGAAGCTTTCTTT.

V is TRBV7-9 and J is TRBJ2-6; 7 nucleotides align to TRBD1. The CDR3 loop spans 16 amino acids. V dropped 5 bases and J dropped 4; count of bases not matched to a gene: 8. The V gene's germline CDR1 is SEHNR and CDR2 FQNEAQ (reference sequence). The CDR3 reads CASSPTTGSGANVLTF. DNA of the CDR3: TGTGCCAGCAGCCCCACGACAGGGTCGGGGGCCAACGTCCTGACTTTC. The whole variable domain, remainder taken from reference TRBV7-9 and TRBJ2-6, is DTGVSQNPRHKITKRGQNVTFRCDPISEHNRLYWYRQTLGQGPEFLTYFQNEAQLEKSRLLSDRFSAERPKGSFSTLEIQRTEQGDSAMYLCASSPTTGSGANVLTFGAGSRLTVL.

The V and J genes are TRBV28 and TRBJ2-5; 12 bases are a match to TRBD2. The V segment lost 8 bases and the J segment 0 bases; nucleotides outside the gene matches: 10. Germline V gene sequence: CDR1 MDHEN, CDR2 SYDVKM. The CDR3 sequence is 17 residues long. Written as DNA, the CDR3 is TGTGCCAGCCGAGGAGCTAGCGGGAGGGCTAACCAAGAGACCCAGTACTTC. Translating gives CASRGASGRANQETQYF.

This clone came up a few times. This chain links TRBV2 with TRBJ2-7; D may correspond to TRBD1 or TRBD2 (5 bases each). The CDR3 loop spans 18 amino acids. V was clipped by 1 base and J by 2 bases, with 21 bases between them. Germline V gene lookup returns CDR1 SNHLY and CDR2 FYNNEI. The CDR3 DNA is TGTGCCAGCAGTGAAGGTAGCCACGAGTGGGGGTTGGCCTACGAGCAGTACTTC. This sequence encodes CASSEGSHEWGLAYEQYF.

The chain is built from TRBV5-6 and TRBJ1-4, with unresolved D. The CDR3 totals 15 residues. Looked up from germline, CDR1 is SGHDT and CDR2 is YYEEEE. Trimming took off 2 bases at V and 5 bases at J, with 13 bases between the two ends. CDR3 sequence reads: CASSFAARPNEKLFF. As DNA, the CDR3 is TGTGCCAGCAGCTTTGCGGCCAGACCAAATGAAAAACTGTTTTTT.